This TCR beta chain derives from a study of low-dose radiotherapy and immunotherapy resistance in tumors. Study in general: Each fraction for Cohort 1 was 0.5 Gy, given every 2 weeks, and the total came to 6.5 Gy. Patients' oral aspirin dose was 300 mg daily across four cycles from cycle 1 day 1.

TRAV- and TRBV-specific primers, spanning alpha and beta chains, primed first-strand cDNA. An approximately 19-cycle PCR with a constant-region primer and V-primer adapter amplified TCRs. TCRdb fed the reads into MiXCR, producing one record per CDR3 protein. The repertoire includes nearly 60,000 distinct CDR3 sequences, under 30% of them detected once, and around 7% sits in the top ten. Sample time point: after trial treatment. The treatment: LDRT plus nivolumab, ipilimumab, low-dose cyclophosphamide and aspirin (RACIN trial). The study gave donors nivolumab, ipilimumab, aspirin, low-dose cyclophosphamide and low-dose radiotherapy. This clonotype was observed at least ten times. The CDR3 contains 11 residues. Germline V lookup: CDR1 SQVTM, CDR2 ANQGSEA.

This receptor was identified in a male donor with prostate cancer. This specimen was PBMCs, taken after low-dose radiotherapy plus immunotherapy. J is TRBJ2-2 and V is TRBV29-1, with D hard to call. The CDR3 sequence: CGCSNTGELFF. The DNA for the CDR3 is TGCGGGTGTTCGAACACCGGGGAGCTGTTTTTT.